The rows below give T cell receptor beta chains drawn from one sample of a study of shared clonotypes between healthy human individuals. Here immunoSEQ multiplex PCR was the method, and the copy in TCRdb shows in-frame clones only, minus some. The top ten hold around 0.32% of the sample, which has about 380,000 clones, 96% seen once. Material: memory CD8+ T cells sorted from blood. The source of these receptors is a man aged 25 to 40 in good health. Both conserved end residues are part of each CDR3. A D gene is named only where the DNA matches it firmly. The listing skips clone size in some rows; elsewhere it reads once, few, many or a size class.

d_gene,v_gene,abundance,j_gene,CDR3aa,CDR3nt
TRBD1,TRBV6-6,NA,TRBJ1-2,CASRGTGPLGYTF,TGTGCCAGCAGAGGGACAGGGCCCTTGGGCTACACCTTC
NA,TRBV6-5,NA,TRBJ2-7,CASASPPYEQYF,TGTGCCAGCGCGTCACCCCCCTACGAGCAGTACTTC
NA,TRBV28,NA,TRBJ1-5,CASSPAPGAGQPQHF,TGTGCCAGCAGTCCCGCCCCGGGGGCTGGTCAGCCCCAGCATTTT
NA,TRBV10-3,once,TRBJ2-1,CAISELTLNSSYNEQFF,TGTGCCATCAGTGAGTTGACTTTGAACAGCTCCTACAATGAGCAGTTCTTC
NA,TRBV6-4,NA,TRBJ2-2,CASSPLAGTGELFF,TGTGCCAGCAGCCCCCTGGCCGGGACCGGGGAGCTGTTTTTT
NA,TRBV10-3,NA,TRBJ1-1,CAIKVGTEAFF,TGTGCCATCAAGGTGGGTACTGAAGCTTTCTTT
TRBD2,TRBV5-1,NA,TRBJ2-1,CASAGTSDLEQFF,TGCGCCAGCGCCGGGACTAGCGATCTTGAGCAGTTCTTC
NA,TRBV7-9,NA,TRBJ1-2,CASSYRDYGYTF,TGTGCCAGCAGCTACAGGGACTATGGCTACACCTTC
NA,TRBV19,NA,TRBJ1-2,CASSIHYGYTF,TGTGCCAGTAGTATCCACTATGGCTACACCTTC
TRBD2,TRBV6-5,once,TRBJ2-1,CASSYSETSGYNEQFF,TGTGCCAGCAGTTACTCTGAGACTAGCGGTTACAATGAGCAGTTCTTC
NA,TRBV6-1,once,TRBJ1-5,CASSEWQTSNQPQHF,TGTGCCAGCAGTGAGTGGCAGACCAGCAATCAGCCCCAGCATTTT
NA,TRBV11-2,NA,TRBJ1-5,CASSLEFNQPQHF,TGTGCCAGCAGCTTAGAGTTTAATCAGCCCCAGCATTTT
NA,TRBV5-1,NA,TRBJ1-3,CASQDSGNTIYF,TGCGCCAGCCAGGACAGTGGAAACACCATATATTTT
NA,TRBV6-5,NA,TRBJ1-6,CASSYRVRISPLHF,TGTGCCAGCAGTTACAGGGTGAGGATTTCACCCCTCCACTTT
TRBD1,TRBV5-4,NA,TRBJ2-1,CASSLGQGNEQFF,TGTGCCAGCAGCTTGGGACAGGGCAATGAGCAGTTCTTC
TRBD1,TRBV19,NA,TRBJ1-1,CASSKNRGSAEAFF,TGTGCCAGTAGCAAGAACAGGGGGAGCGCTGAAGCTTTCTTT
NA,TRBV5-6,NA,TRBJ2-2,CASRQTGIYTGELFF,TGTGCCAGCAGACAAACAGGGATCTACACCGGGGAGCTGTTTTTT
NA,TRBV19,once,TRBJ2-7,CASSIDAGSGQYF,TGTGCCAGTAGTATAGACGCGGGGTCAGGGCAGTACTTC
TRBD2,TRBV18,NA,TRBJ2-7,CASSNVAGATYEQYF,TGTGCCAGCTCAAATGTAGCGGGAGCTACCTACGAGCAGTACTTC
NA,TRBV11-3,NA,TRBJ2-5,CASSIEGRGQETQYF,TGTGCCAGCAGCATCGAGGGGCGGGGCCAAGAGACCCAGTACTTC
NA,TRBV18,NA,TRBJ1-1,CASSLDRLNTEAFF,TGTGCCAGCTCACTAGACAGACTGAACACTGAAGCTTTCTTT
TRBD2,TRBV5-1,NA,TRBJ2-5,CASSRGLAGAPQETQYF,TGCGCCAGCAGCAGGGGACTAGCGGGAGCCCCACAAGAGACCCAGTACTTC
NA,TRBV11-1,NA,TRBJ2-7,CASSSNTRVEQYF,TGTGCCAGCAGCTCTAACACTAGAGTCGAGCAGTACTTC
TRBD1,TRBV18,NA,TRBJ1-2,CASSPPDRAGYTF,TGTGCCAGCTCACCTCCCGACAGGGCTGGCTACACCTTC
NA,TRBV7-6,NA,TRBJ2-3,CASSLTLVNNTQYF,TGTGCCAGCAGCTTAACGTTAGTAAATAATACGCAGTATTTT
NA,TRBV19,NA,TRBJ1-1,CASSIVGGSAFF,TGTGCCAGTAGTATAGTGGGGGGTTCGGCTTTCTTT
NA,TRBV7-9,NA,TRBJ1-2,CASSPGGYTF,TGTGCCAGCAGCCCAGGAGGCTACACCTTC
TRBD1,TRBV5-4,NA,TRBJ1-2,CASSLKTGEGYGYTF,TGTGCCAGCAGCTTGAAAACAGGGGAGGGCTATGGCTACACCTTC
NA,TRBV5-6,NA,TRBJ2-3,CASSLLFRAGLSRTDTQYF,TGTGCCAGCAGCTTGTTATTTCGGGCAGGACTATCCCGCACAGATACGCAGTATTTT
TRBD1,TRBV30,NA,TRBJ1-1,CACNGQEKMNTEAFF,TGTGCCTGTAACGGACAGGAAAAAATGAACACTGAAGCTTTCTTT
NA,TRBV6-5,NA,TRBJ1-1,CASSSGETEAFF,TGTGCCAGCAGTTCCGGTGAAACTGAAGCTTTCTTT
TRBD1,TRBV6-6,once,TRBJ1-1,CASSRTGLDTEAFF,TGTGCCAGCAGCCGGACAGGGTTGGACACTGAAGCTTTCTTT
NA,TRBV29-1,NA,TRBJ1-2,CSVVDRGDNYGYTF,TGCAGCGTTGTCGATAGGGGGGATAACTATGGCTACACCTTC
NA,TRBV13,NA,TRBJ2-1,CASGWRHNEQFF,TGTGCCAGCGGCTGGCGGCACAATGAGCAGTTCTTC
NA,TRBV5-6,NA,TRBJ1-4,CASSLGIGSEKLFF,TGTGCCAGCAGCTTAGGAATAGGGAGTGAAAAACTGTTTTTT
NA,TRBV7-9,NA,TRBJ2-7,CASNRDTYEQYF,TGTGCCAGCAATCGTGATACCTACGAGCAGTACTTC
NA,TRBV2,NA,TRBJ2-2,CASSVGWKAGELFF,TGTGCCAGCAGTGTAGGGTGGAAGGCCGGGGAGCTGTTTTTT
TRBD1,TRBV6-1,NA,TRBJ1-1,CASRQGWNTEAFF,TGTGCCAGCAGACAGGGGTGGAACACTGAAGCTTTCTTT
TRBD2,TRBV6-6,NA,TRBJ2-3,CASSYSGLLTDTQYF,TGTGCCAGCAGTTACTCGGGACTACTCACAGATACGCAGTATTTT
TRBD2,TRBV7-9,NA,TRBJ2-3,CASSLWGGGTDTQYF,TGTGCCAGCAGCTTGTGGGGAGGGGGCACAGATACGCAGTATTTT
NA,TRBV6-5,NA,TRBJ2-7,CASGNTGEQYF,TGTGCCAGCGGGAACACAGGGGAGCAGTACTTC
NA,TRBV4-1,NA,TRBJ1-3,CASSQSVQVGRGNTIYF,TGCGCCAGCAGCCAATCTGTCCAGGTGGGACGGGGAAACACCATATATTTT
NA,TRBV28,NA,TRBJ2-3,CASSAGADTQYF,TGTGCCAGCAGTGCAGGGGCAGATACGCAGTATTTT
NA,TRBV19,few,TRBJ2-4,CASSITAKNIQYF,TGTGCCAGTAGTATCACAGCCAAAAACATTCAGTACTTC
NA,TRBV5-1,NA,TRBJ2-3,CASNGGGIADTQYF,TGCGCCAGCAATGGAGGCGGCATCGCAGATACGCAGTATTTT